This T cell receptor (beta chain) emerged from a study of T cells after yellow fever vaccination. About the study: It was SMART-Seq v4 Ultra Low Input that prepared the fractions with low cell numbers.

MiXCR was run by TCRdb on the 5' RACE reads, yielding one entry per CDR3 protein. The repertoire has some 600,000 distinct CDR3 sequences, 10% to 15% of them found once; the top ten carry 15%. Concerning this clonotype: What it binds is unknown.

The study, taken as a whole, reports: A small proportion of clonotypes was detected in both the CD4 and CD8 compartments. Sorted repertoires could include abundant contaminating clonotypes from bulk cells. Once the booster was given, most primary-vaccination clones reappeared, at just over 95% for CD4 and 85% to 90% for CD8.

CDR1 is SGHRS, CDR2 YFSETQ, per germline. This CDR3 has 15 residues. V was pared by 4 bases and J by 0 bases, with 12 bases between. The sequence derives from a young man who received the YFV17D yellow fever vaccine. The V and J genes are TRBV5-1 and TRBJ2-3, with no clear D. The sample in question was PBMCs, obtained on the day of the yellow fever booster vaccination. DNA for the CDR3: TGCGCCAGCAGCCTGCTGCCCCTGAGCACAGATACGCAGTATTTT. This sequence encodes CASSLLPLSTDTQYF.